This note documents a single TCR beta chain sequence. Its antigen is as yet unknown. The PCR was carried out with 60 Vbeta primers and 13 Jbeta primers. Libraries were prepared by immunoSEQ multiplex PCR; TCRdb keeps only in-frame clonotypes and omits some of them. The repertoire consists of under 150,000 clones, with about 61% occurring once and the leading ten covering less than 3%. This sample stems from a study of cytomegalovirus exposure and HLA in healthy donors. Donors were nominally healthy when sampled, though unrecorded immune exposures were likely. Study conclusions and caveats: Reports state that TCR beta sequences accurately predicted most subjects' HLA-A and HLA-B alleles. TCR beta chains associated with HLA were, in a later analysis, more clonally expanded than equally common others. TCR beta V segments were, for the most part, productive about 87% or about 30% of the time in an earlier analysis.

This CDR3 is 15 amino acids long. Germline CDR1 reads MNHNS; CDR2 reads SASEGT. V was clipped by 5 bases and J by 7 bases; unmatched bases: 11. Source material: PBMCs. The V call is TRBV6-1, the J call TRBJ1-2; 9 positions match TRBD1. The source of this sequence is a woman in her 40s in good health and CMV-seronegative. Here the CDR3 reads CASSTNPGQGIGYTF. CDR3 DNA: TGTGCCAGCAGTACCAATCCGGGACAGGGAATTGGCTACACCTTC.